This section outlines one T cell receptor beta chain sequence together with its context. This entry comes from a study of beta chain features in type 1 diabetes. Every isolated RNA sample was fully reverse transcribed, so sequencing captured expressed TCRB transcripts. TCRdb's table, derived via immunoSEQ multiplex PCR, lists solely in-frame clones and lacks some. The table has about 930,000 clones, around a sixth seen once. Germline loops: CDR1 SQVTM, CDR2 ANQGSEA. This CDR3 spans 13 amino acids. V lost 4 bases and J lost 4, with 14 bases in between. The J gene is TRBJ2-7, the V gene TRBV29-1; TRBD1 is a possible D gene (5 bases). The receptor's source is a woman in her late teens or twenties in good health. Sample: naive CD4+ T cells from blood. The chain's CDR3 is CSVGEGDSYEQYF. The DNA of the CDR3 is TGCAGCGTTGGTGAAGGGGATTCATACGAGCAGTACTTC.